Each of the 5 T cell receptor beta chains below was sequenced from the same sample in a study of T cell responses to AZD1222 COVID-19 vaccine. Profiling relied on immunoSEQ multiplex PCR, and the TCRdb table lists in-frame clones only, not all of them. Among roughly 140,000 clones, about nine tenths were seen once, and the ten largest hold 3% to 3.5%. The sequences come from peripheral blood, collected 28 days after the second AZD1222 dose. The receptors stem from an adult who received the AZD1222 COVID-19 vaccine.

The chain uses TRBV7-9 and TRBJ1-6; the D gene is possibly TRBD1 (6 bases). V shed 3 bases and J shed 2 bases, with 8 bases lying between them. This CDR3 spans 15 amino acids. Germline assignment: CDR1 SEHNR and CDR2 FQNEAQ (reference sequence). CDR3 DNA sequence: TGTGCCAGCAGCTTTTACAGGGCCTATAATTCACCCCTCCACTTT. This translates into CASSFYRAYNSPLHF.

The rearrangement uses TRBV12-1 and TRBJ2-2. TRBV12-1 is assigned pseudogene status. The CDR3 has 15 residues. CDR3 coding DNA: TGTGCCAGCATCCTCAACGGCGCGAACACCGGGGAGCTGTTTTTT. Translating it yields CASILNGANTGELFF.

This clone was counted a single time. The chain links TRBV3-1 (or the pseudogene TRBV3-2) to TRBJ1-2; tentative D call: TRBD1 (6 bases). The CDR3 extends over 15 amino acids. The V end was cut by 0 bases, the J end by 6 bases, with 14 bases between. Germline V gene lookup returns CDR1 LGHDT and CDR2 YNNKEL (reference sequence). In DNA form, the CDR3 reads TGTGCCAGCAGCCAAGATCTCGGGACAAATAATGGCTACACCTTC. It encodes CASSQDLGTNNGYTF.

This chain joins TRBV7-8 and TRBJ2-7; possibly TRBD1 or TRBD2 for D (6 bases each). The CDR3 is 15 residues long. Trimming removed 5 bases at V and 5 bases at J, with 19 bases between. Germline values: CDR1 SGHVS, CDR2 FQNEAQ. The CDR3 sequence: CASSPRRGRGHEQYF. For the CDR3, the DNA is TGTGCCAGCAGCCCCAGGAGGGGCAGGGGCCACGAGCAGTACTTC. Using reference TRBV7-8 and TRBJ2-7 for the parts outside the CDR3, the full variable domain is GAGVSQSPRYKVAKRGQDVALRCDPISGHVSLFWYQQALGQGPEFLTYFQNEAQLDKSGLPSDRFFAERPEGSVSTLKIQRTQQEDSAVYLCASSPRRGRGHEQYFGPGTRLTVT.

This chain connects TRBV5-4 to TRBJ2-1; the match to TRBD2 covers 12 bases. This CDR3 comprises 16 residues. With 0 bases clipped from V and 7 bases from J, the junction kept 5 bases outside the gene matches. The germline V gene encodes CDR1 SGHNT and CDR2 YYREEE (reference sequence). CDR3 in DNA: TGTGCCAGCAGCTTGGGACTAGCGGGAGAGGGGAATGAGCAGTTCTTC. Translated: CASSLGLAGEGNEQFF. The variable domain in full, with the rest retrieved from reference TRBV5-4 and TRBJ2-1, is ETGVTQSPTHLIKTRGQQVTLRCSSQSGHNTVSWYQQALGQGPQFIFQYYREEENGRGNFPPRFSGLQFPNYSSELNVNALELDDSALYLCASSLGLAGEGNEQFFGPGTRLTVL.